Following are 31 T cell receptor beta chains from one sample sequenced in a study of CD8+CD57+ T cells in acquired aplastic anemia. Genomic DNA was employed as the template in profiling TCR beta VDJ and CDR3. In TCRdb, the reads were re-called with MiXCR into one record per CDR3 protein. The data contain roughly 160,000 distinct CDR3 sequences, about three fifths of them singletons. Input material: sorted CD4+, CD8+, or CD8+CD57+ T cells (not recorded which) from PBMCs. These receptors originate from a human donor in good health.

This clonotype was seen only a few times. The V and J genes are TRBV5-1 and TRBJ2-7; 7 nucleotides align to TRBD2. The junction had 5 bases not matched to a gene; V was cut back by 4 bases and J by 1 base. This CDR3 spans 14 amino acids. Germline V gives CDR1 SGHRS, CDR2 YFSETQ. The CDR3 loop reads CASSPGGGSYEQYF. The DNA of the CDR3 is TGCGCCAGCAGCCCGGGAGGCGGTTCCTACGAGCAGTACTTC. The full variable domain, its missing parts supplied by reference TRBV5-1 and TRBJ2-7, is KAGVTQTPRYLIKTRGQQVTLSCSPISGHRSVSWYQQTPGQGLQFLFEYFSETQRNKGNFPGRFSGRQFSNSRSEMNVSTLELGDSALYLCASSPGGGSYEQYFGPGTRLTVT.

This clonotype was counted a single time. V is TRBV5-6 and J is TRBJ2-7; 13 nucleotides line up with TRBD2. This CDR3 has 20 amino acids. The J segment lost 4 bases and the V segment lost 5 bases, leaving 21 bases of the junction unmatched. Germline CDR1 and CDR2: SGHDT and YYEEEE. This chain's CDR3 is CASSLPVGLAGVDRPYEQYF. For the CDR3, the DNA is TGTGCCAGCAGTTTGCCGGTCGGACTAGCGGGAGTGGATCGGCCTTACGAGCAGTACTTC.

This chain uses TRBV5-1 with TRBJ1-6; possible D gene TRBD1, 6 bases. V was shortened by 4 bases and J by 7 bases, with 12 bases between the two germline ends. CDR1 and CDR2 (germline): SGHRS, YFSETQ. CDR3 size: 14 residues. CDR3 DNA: TGCGCCAGCAGCCCCTGGGACACCAATTCACCCCTCCACTTT. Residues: CASSPWDTNSPLHF.

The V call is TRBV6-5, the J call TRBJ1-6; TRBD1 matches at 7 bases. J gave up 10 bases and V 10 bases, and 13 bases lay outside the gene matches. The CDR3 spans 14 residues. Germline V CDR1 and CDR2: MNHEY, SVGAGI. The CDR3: CATRPDRVSSPLHF. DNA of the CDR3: TGTGCCACCAGGCCCGACAGGGTGTCATCACCCCTCCACTTT.

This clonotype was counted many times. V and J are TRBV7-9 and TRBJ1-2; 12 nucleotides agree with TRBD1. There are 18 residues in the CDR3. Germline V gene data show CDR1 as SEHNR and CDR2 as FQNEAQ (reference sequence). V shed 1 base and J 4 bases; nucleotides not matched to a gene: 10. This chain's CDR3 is CASSLVGQGAIRTYGYTF. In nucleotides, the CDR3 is TGTGCCAGCAGCTTAGTGGGACAGGGGGCGATACGGACCTATGGCTACACCTTC.

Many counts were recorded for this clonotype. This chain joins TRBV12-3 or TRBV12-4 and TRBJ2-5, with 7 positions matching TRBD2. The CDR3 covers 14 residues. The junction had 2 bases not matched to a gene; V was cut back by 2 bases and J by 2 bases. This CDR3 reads CASSLLAVQETQYF. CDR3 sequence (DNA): TGTGCCAGCAGTTTACTAGCGGTACAAGAGACCCAGTACTTC.

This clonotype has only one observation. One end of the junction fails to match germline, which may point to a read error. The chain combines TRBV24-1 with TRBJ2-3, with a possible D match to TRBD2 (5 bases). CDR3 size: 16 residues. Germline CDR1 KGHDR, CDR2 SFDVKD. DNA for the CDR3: TGTACCACCAGTGATCAACGAGGGATGCCCACAGATACGCAGTATTTT. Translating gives CTTSDQRGMPTDTQYF.

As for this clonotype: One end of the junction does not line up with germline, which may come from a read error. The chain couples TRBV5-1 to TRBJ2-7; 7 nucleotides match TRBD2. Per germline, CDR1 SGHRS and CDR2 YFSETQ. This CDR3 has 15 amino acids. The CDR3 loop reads CASSLWGGETNKQYF. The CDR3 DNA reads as TGTGCCAGCAGCTTGTGGGGGGGAGAGACTAACAAGCAGTACTTC.

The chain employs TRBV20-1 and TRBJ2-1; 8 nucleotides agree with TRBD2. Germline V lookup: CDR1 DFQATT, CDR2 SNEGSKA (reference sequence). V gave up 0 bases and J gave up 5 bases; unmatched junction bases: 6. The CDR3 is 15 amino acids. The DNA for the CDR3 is TGCAGTGCTAGAGATTCTAGCGGGTGGGACAATGAGCAGTTCTTC. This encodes CSARDSSGWDNEQFF.

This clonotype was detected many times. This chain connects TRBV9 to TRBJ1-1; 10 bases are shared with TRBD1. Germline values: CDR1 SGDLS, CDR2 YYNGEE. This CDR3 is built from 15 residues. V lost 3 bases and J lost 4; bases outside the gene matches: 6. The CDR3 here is CASSAWTGGSTEAFF. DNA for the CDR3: TGTGCCAGCAGCGCTTGGACAGGGGGAAGCACTGAAGCTTTCTTT.

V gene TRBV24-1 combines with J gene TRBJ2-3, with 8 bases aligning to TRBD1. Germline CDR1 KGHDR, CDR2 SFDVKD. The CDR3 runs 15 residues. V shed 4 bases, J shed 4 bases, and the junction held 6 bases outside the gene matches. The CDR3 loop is CATSEPGQAPDTQYF. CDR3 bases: TGTGCCACCAGTGAACCGGGACAGGCTCCAGATACGCAGTATTTT.

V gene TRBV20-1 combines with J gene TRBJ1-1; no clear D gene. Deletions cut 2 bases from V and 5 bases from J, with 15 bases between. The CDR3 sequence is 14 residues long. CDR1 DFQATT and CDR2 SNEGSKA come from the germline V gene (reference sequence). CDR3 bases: TGCAGTGCTAGACGGGCCGGAGAAAGGACTGAAGCTTTCTTT. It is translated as CSARRAGERTEAFF.

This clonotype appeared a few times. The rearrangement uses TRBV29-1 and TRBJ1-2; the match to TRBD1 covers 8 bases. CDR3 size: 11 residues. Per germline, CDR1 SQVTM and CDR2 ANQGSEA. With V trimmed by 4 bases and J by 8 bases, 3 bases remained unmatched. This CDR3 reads CSVGTGQGYTF. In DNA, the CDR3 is TGCAGCGTTGGGACAGGGCAGGGCTACACCTTC. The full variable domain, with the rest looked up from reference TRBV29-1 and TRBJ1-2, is SAVISQKPSRDICQRGTSLTIQCQVDSQVTMMFWYRQQPGQSLTLIATANQGSEATYESGFVIDKFPISRPNLTFSTLTVSNMSPEDSSIYLCSVGTGQGYTFGSGTRLTVV.

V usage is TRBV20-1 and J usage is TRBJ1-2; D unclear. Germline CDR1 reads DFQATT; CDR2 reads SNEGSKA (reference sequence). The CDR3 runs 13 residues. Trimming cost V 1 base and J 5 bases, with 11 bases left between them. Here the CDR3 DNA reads TGCAGTGCTAGAGCACTGCCTCCTTATGGCTACACCTTC. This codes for CSARALPPYGYTF.

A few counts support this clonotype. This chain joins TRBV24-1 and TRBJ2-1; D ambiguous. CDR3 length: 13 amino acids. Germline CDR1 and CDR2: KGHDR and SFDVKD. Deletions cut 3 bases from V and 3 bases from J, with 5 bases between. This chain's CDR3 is CATSDPLYNEQFF. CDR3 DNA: TGTGCCACCAGTGATCCCCTCTACAATGAGCAGTTCTTC.

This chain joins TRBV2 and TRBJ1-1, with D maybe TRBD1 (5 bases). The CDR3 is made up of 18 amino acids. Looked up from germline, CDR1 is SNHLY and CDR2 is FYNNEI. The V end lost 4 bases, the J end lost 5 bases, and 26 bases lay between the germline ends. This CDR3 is CASSAGRRTGASGTEAFF. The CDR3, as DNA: TGTGCCAGCAGTGCGGGTCGGAGGACTGGGGCGTCGGGTACTGAAGCTTTCTTT.

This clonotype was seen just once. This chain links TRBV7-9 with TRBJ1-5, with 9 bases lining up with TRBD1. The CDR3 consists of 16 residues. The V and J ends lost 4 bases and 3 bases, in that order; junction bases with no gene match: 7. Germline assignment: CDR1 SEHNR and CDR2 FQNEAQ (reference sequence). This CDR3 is CASSSGTGKPNQPQHF. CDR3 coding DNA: TGTGCCAGCAGCTCCGGGACAGGGAAGCCCAATCAGCCCCAGCATTTT.

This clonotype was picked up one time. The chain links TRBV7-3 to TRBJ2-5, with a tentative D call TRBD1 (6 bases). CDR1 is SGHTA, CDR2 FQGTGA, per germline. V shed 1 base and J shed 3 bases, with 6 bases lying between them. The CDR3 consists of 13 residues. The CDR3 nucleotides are TGTGCCAGCAGCTTAAACAGGGAAGAGACCCAGTACTTC. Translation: CASSLNREETQYF.

In DNA, the CDR3 is TGCAGCGTTGTGTCAGGGATGAACACTGAAGCTTTCTTT. Translation gives CSVVSGMNTEAFF. The rearrangement joins TRBV29-1 to TRBJ1-1; weak D call: TRBD1 (5 bases). With 4 bases removed from V and 0 bases from J, the gap between germline ends came to 9 bases. CDR1 and CDR2 (germline): SQVTM, ANQGSEA. The CDR3 covers 13 residues.

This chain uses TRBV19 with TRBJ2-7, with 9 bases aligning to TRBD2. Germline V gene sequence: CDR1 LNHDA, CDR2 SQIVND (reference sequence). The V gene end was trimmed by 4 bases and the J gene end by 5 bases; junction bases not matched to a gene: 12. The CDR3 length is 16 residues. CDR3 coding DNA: TGTGCCAGTAGTAGCGGAGTGGTTAGCGGGAGCAACGAGCAGTACTTC. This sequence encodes CASSSGVVSGSNEQYF.

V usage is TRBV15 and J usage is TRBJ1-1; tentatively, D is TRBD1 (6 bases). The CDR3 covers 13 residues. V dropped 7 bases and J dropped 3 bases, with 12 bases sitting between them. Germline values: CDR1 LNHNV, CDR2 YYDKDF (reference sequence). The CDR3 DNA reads TGTGCCACCATCCGGGGGGCCGACACTGAAGCTTTCTTT. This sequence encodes CATIRGADTEAFF.

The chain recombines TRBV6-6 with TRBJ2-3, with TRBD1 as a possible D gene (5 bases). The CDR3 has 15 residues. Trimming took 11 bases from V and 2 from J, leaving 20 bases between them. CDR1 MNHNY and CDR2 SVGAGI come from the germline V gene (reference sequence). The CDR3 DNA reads TGTGCCGGGTCGACCAGGGTTACCCTCACAGATACGCAGTATTTT. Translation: CAGSTRVTLTDTQYF.

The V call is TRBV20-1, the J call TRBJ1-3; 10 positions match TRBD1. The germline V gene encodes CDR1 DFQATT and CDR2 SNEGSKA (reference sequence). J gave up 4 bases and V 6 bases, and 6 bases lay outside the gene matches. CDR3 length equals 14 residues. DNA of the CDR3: TGCAGTGCCTCGACAGGGGGCACAGGAAACACCATATATTTT. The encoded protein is CSASTGGTGNTIYF.

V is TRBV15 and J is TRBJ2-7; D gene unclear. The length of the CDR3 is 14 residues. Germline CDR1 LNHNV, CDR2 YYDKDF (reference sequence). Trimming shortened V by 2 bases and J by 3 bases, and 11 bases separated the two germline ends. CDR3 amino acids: CATSRSRLFYEQYF. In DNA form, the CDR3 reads TGTGCCACCAGCAGATCCCGCCTCTTCTACGAGCAGTACTTC. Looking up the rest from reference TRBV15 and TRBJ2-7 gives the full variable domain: DAMVIQNPRYQVTQFGKPVTLSCSQTLNHNVMYWYQQKSSQAPKLLFHYYDKDFNNEADTPDNFQSRRPNTSFCFLDIRSPGLGDTAMYLCATSRSRLFYEQYFGPGTRLTVT.

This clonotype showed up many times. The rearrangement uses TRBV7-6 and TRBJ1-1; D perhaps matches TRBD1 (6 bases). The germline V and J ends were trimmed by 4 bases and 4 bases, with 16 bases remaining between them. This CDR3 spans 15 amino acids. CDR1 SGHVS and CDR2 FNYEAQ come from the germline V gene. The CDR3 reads CASSSGVPASTEAFF. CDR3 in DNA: TGTGCCAGCAGCTCAGGGGTGCCAGCCAGCACTGAAGCTTTCTTT.

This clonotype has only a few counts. CDR3 loop: CASSSGRLKEQYF. The CDR3 DNA is TGTGCCAGCAGTTCGGGACGCCTGAAGGAGCAGTACTTC. The V gene is TRBV12-3 or TRBV12-4, the J gene TRBJ2-7; TRBD1 or TRBD2 may be the D gene (5 bases each). V was trimmed by 4 bases and J by 7 bases, leaving 14 bases between them. CDR3 length equals 13 residues.

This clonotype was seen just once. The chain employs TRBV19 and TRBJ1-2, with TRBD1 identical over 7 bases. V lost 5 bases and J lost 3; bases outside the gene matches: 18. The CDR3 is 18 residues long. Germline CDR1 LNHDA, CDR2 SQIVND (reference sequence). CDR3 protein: CASSADRDTSTGDYGYTF. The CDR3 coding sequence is TGTGCCAGTAGTGCCGACAGGGACACCTCCACCGGCGACTATGGCTACACCTTC.

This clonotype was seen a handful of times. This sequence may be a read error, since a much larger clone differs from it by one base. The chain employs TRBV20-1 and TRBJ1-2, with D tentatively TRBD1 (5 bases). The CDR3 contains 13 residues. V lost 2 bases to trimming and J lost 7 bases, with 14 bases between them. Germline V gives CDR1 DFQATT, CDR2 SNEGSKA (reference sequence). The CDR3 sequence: CSARSGRDCGYTF. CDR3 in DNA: TGCAGTGCTAGATCTGGGCGGGACTGTGGCTACACCTTC.

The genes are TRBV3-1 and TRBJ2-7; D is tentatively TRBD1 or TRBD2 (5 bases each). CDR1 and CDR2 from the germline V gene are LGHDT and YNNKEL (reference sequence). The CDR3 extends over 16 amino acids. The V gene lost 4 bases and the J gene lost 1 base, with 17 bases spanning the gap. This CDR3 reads CASSRRAGTLSYEQYF. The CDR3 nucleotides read TGTGCCAGCAGCCGGAGAGCAGGGACCTTATCCTACGAGCAGTACTTC.

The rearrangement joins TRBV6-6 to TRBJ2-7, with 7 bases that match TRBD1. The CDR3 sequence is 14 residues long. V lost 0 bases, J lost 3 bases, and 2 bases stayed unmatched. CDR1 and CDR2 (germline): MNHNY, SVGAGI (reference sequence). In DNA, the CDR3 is TGTGCCAGCAGTTACTCGTCAGGGGGCTACGAGCAGTACTTC. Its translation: CASSYSSGGYEQYF.

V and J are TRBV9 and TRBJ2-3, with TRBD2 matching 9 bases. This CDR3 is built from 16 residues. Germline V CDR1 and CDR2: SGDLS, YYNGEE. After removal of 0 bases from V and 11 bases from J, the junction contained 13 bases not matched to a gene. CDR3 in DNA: TGTGCCAGCAGCGTAGGGCTAGCGGGAACCTACAATGAGCAGTATTTT. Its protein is CASSVGLAGTYNEQYF.